This T cell receptor beta chain stems from a study of blood T cell repertoires in COVID-19. Study at large: The origin of the acute and convalescent COVID-19 samples was the United States, Italy and Spain.

The repertoire was sequenced with immunoSEQ multiplex PCR; TCRdb's copy has only in-frame clones and lacks some. The table has roughly 200,000 clones, roughly 84% seen once. J gave up 2 bases and V 6 bases, and 3 bases lay outside the gene matches. The length of the CDR3 is 14 residues. Germline CDR1 SNHLY, CDR2 FYNNEI. This clonotype was obtained from a man aged 30-40 years in a cohort exposed to, infected with or recovered from COVID-19 (not recorded which). Material for sequencing was PBMCs or T cells enriched from blood (not recorded which). The chain carries TRBV2 and TRBJ2-5; TRBD1 agrees at 10 bases. The CDR3 loop reads CASRGDRGQETQYF. CDR3 in DNA: TGTGCCAGCAGGGGGGACAGGGGTCAAGAGACCCAGTACTTC. Filled out from reference TRBV2 and TRBJ2-5, the complete variable domain reads EPEVTQTPSHQVTQMGQEVILRCVPISNHLYFYWYRQILGQKVEFLVSFYNNEISEKSEIFDDQFSVERPDGSNFTLKIRSTKLEDSAMYFCASRGDRGQETQYFGPGTRLLVL.